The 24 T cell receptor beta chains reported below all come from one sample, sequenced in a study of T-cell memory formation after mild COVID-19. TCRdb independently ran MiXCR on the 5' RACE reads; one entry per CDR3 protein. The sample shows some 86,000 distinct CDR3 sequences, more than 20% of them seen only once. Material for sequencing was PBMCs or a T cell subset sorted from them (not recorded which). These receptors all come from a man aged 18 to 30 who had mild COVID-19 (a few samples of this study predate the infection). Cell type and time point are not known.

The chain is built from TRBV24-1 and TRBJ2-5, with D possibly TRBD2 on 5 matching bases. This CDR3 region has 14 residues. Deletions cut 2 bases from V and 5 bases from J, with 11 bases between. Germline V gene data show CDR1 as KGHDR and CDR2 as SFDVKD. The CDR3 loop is CATSDWGEEETQYF. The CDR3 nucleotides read TGTGCCACCAGTGATTGGGGAGAGGAGGAGACCCAGTACTTC.

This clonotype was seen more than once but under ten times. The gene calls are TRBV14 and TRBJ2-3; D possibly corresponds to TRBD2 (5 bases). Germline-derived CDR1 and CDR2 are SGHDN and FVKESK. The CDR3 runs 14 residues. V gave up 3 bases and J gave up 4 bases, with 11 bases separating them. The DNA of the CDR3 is TGTGCCAGCAGCCACGACGGGGTCCCAGATACGCAGTATTTT. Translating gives CASSHDGVPDTQYF.

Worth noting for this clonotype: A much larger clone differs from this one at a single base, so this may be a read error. The CDR3, as DNA: TGTGCCAGCAGTTACAGGGCCACCGGGGAGCTGTTTTTT. Protein: CASSYRATGELFF. The chain employs TRBV6-2 or TRBV6-3 and TRBJ2-2; D gene ambiguous. Trimming took off 2 bases at V and 4 bases at J, with 5 bases between the two ends. The germline CDR1 and CDR2 sequences are MNHEY and SVGEGT. The CDR3 is made up of 13 amino acids.

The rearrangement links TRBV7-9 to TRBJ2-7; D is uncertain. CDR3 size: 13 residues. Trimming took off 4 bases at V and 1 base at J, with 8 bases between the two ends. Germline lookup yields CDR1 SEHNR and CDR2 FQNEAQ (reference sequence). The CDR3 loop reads CASSSLGSYEQYF. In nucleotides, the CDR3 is TGTGCCAGCAGCTCCCTAGGGTCCTACGAGCAGTACTTC. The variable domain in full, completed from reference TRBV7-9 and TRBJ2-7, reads DTGVSQNPRHKITKRGQNVTFRCDPISEHNRLYWYRQTLGQGPEFLTYFQNEAQLEKSRLLSDRFSAERPKGSFSTLEIQRTEQGDSAMYLCASSSLGSYEQYFGPGTRLTVT.

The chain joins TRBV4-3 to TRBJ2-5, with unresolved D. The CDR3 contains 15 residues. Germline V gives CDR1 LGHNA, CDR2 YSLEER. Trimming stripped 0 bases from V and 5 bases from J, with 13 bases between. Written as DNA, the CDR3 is TGCGCCAGCAGCCAAGAGAACCTCAGCGTGGAGACCCAGTACTTC. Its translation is CASSQENLSVETQYF.

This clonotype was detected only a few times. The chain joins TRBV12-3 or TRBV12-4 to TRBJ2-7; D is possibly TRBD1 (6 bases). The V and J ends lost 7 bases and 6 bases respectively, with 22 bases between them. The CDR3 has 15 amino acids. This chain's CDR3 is CASTPHDRSHREQYF. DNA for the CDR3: TGTGCCAGCACCCCACACGACAGGAGTCATCGCGAGCAGTACTTC.

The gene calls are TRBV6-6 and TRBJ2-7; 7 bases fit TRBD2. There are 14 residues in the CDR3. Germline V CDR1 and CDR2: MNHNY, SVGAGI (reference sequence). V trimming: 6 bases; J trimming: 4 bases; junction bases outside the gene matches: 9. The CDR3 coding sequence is TGTGCCAGCAGCCAACTAGCGAAGACTTACGAGCAGTACGTC. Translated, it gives CASSQLAKTYEQYV.

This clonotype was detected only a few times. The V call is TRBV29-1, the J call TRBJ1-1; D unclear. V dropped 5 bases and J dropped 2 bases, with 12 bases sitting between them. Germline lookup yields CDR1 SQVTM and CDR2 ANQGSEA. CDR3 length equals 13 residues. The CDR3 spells CSVSFEGNTEAFF. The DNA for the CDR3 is TGCAGCGTTTCGTTTGAAGGAAACACTGAAGCTTTCTTT.

The CDR3, as DNA: TGCAGCGTACGGGACAGGGGAAACACCGGGGAGCTGTTTTTT. It specifies CSVRDRGNTGELFF. The chain recombines TRBV29-1 with TRBJ2-2; 10 positions agree with TRBD1. The trim removed 6 bases at V and 2 bases at J, leaving 3 bases unmatched. CDR1 SQVTM and CDR2 ANQGSEA come from the germline V gene. This CDR3 is 14 amino acids long.

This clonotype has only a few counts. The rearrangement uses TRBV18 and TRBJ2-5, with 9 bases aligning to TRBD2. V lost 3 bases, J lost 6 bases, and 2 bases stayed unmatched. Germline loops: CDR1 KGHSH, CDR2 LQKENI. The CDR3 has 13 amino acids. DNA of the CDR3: TGTGCCAGCTCACCGGCGGGAGGGAAGACCCAGTACTTC. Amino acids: CASSPAGGKTQYF. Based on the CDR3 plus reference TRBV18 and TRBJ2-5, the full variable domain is NAGVMQNPRHLVRRRGQEARLRCSPMKGHSHVYWYRQLPEEGLKFMVYLQKENIIDESGMPKERFSAEFPKEGPSILRIQQVVRGDSAAYFCASSPAGGKTQYFGPGTRLLVL.

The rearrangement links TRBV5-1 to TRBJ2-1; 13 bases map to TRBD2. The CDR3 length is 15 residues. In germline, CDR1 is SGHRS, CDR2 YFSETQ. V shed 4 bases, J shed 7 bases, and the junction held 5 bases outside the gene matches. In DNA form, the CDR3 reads TGCGCCAGCAGCCTAGGGACTAGCGGGGTGAATGAGCAGTTCTTC. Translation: CASSLGTSGVNEQFF.

DNA of the CDR3: TGTGCCATTTCTCAGATGAACACTGAAGCTTTCTTT. Its translation is CAISQMNTEAFF. The rearrangement joins TRBV10-3 to TRBJ1-1; no reliable D call. V dropped 9 bases and J dropped 0 bases, with 8 bases sitting between them. CDR1 is ENHRY, CDR2 SYGVKD, per germline. The length of the CDR3 is 12 residues.

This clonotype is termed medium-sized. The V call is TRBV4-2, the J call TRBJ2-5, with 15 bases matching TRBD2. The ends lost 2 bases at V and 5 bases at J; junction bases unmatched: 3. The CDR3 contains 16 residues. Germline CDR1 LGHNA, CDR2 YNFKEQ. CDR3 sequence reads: CASSQTGTSGGETQYF. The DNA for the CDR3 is TGTGCCAGCAGCCAAACCGGGACTAGCGGGGGGGAGACCCAGTACTTC.

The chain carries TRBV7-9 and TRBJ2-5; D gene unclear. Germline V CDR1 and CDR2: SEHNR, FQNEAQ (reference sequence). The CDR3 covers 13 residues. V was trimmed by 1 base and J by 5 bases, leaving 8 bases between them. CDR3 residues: CASSLVTQETQYF. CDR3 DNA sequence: TGTGCCAGCAGCTTAGTAACCCAGGAGACCCAGTACTTC.

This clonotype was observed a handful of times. The CDR3, as DNA: TGCAGCGTTGAAGAAGCCCAGACACCCTACGAGCAGTACTTC. Amino acid sequence: CSVEEAQTPYEQYF. The chain combines TRBV29-1 with TRBJ2-7, with unresolved D. V was shortened by 0 bases and J by 2 bases, with 11 bases between the two germline ends. CDR3 length: 14 amino acids. CDR1 is SQVTM and CDR2 is ANQGSEA in the germline V gene.

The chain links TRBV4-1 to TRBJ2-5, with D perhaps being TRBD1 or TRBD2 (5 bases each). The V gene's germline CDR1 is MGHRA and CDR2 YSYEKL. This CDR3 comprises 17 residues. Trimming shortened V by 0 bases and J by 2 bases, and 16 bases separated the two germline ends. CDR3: CASSQDSGRQGQETQYF. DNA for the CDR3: TGCGCCAGCAGCCAAGATTCGGGGCGGCAGGGACAAGAGACCCAGTACTTC.

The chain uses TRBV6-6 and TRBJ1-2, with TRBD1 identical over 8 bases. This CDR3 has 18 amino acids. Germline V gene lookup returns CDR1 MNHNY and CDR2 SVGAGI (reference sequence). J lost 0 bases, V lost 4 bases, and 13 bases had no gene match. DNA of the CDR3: TGTGCCAGCAGTTTCTTAGGGGGGACAGGCCTAGCTAACTATGGCTACACCTTC. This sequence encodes CASSFLGGTGLANYGYTF.

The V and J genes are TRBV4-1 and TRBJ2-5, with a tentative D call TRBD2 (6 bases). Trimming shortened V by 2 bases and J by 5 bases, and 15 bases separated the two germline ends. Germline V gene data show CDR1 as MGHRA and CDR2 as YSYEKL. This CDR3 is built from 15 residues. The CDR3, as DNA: TGCGCCAGCAGCCAAACCAGGCATGGGGGGGAGACCCAGTACTTC. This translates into CASSQTRHGGETQYF.

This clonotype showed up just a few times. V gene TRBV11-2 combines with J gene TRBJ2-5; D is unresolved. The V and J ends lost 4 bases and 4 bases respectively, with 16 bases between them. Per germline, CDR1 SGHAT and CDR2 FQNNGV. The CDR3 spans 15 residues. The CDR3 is CASSSHPQLGETQYF. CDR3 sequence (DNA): TGTGCCAGCAGCTCCCATCCGCAGTTGGGAGAGACCCAGTACTTC.

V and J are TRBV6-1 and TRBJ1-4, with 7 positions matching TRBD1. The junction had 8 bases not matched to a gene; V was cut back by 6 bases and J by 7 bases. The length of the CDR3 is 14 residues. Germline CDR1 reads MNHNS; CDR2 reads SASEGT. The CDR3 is CASSDRDQSEKLFF. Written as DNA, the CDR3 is TGTGCCAGCAGCGACAGGGACCAGAGTGAAAAACTGTTTTTT.

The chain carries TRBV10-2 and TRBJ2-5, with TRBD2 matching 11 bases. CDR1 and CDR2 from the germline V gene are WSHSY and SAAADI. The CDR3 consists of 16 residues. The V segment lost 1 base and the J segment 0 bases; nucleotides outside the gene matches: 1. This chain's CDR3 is CASSEFSGGDQETQYF. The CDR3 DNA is TGCGCCAGCAGTGAGTTTAGCGGGGGGGACCAAGAGACCCAGTACTTC.

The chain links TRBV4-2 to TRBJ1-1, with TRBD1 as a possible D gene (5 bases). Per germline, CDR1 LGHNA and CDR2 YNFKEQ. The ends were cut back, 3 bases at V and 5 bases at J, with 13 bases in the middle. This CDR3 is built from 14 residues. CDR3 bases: TGTGCCAGCAGCCAGGGACTGGAGGGGACTGAAGCTTTCTTT. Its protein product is CASSQGLEGTEAFF.

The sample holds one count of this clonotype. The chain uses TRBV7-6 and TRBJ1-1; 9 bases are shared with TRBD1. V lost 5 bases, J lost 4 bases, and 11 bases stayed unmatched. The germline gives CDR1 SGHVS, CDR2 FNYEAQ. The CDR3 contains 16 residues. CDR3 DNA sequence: TGTGCCAGCAGCCCCCGGGACAGGGTCTTGGGCACTGAAGCTTTCTTT. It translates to CASSPRDRVLGTEAFF.

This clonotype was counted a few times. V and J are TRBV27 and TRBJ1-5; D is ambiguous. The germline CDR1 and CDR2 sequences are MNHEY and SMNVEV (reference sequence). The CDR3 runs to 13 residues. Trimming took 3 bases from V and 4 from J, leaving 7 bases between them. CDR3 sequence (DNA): TGTGCCAGCAGTTTCGGGCGGAATCAGCCCCAGCATTTT. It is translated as CASSFGRNQPQHF.